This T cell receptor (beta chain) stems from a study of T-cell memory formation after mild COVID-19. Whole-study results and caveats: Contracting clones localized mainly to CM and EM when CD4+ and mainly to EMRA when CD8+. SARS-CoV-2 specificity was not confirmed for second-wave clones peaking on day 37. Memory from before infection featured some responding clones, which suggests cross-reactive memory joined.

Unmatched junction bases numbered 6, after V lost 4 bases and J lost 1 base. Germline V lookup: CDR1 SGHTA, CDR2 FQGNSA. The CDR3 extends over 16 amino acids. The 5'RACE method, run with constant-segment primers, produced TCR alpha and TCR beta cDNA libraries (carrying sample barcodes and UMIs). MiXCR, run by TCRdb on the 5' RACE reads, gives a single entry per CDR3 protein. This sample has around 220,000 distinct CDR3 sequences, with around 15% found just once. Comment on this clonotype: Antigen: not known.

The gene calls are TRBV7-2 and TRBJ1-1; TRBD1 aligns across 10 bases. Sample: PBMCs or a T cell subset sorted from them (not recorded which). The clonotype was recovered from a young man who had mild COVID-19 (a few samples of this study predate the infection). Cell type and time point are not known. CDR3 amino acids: CASSSRTGGTNTEAFF. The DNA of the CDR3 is TGTGCCAGCAGCTCAAGGACAGGGGGGACGAACACTGAAGCTTTCTTT.